These 25 T cell receptor beta chains originate from one sample sequenced in a study of long-term antiretroviral therapy in people with HIV. This was the immunoSEQ v3.0 assay at survey level. Sequenced by immunoSEQ multiplex PCR; TCRdb stores in-frame clones only, minus some. The sample has 15,000 to 20,000 clones, about four fifths seen once; the top ten hold about 6.8%. Sequenced material: unsorted PBMCs, taken at the start of antiretroviral therapy, before treatment. Every receptor here comes from a man aged 18 to 30 with HIV.

This clone came up once. The genes are TRBV19 and TRBJ1-3; no definite D call. This CDR3 is 13 amino acids long. The germline V and J ends were trimmed by 4 bases and 2 bases, with 6 bases remaining between them. Germline CDR1 reads LNHDA; CDR2 reads SQIVND (reference sequence). In DNA form, the CDR3 reads TGTGCCAGTAGTACAGGCGCTGGAAACACCATATATTTT. Amino acid sequence: CASSTGAGNTIYF.

The chain has TRBV28 and TRBJ2-7; 7 bases line up with TRBD2. In germline, CDR1 is MDHEN, CDR2 SYDVKM. V lost 6 bases and J lost 0; bases outside the gene matches: 8. CDR3 length: 15 residues. The CDR3 sequence: CASRVSLADSYEQYF. CDR3 nucleotide sequence: TGTGCCAGCAGGGTCTCTCTAGCGGACTCCTACGAGCAGTACTTC.

V usage is TRBV19 and J usage is TRBJ1-4; no definite D call. This CDR3 contains 15 residues. Germline CDR1 LNHDA, CDR2 SQIVND (reference sequence). The V end was cut by 5 bases, the J end by 7 bases, with 17 bases between. CDR3 residues: CASSPPGIGGEKLFF. The CDR3 bases are TGTGCCAGTAGTCCTCCCGGGATTGGCGGTGAAAAACTGTTTTTT.

The chain links TRBV5-5 to TRBJ2-5; 12 bases map to TRBD2. Germline loops: CDR1 SGHKS, CDR2 YYEKEE (reference sequence). J was trimmed by 4 bases and V by 3 bases; bases with no gene match: 4. The CDR3 extends over 15 amino acids. The CDR3 DNA is TGTGCCAGCAGCTCGAAACTAGCGGGAGGAGAGACCCAGTACTTC. Its translation: CASSSKLAGGETQYF.

The V gene is TRBV27, the J gene TRBJ1-5; no firm D call. The length of the CDR3 is 12 residues. Germline CDR1 is MNHEY and CDR2 is SMNVEV (reference sequence). The V end lost 6 bases, the J end lost 10 bases, and 13 bases lay between the germline ends. The CDR3 DNA follows: TGTGCCAGCAGAGAGTCATTCGGCCCCCAGCATTTT. It yields the protein CASRESFGPQHF.

V is TRBV7-9 and J is TRBJ1-4; 9 bases line up with TRBD1. The V gene end was trimmed by 5 bases and the J gene end by 10 bases; junction bases not matched to a gene: 8. CDR3 length: 14 amino acids. CDR1 is SEHNR and CDR2 is FQNEAQ in the germline V gene (reference sequence). The CDR3: CASSTGTGLRKLFF. In DNA, the CDR3 is TGTGCCAGCAGCACCGGGACAGGGCTCCGAAAACTGTTTTTT.

Here the CDR3 DNA reads TGTGCCAGCAGCTTAGGAGTCGAGCAGTACTTC. Its translation: CASSLGVEQYF. The chain employs TRBV11-2 and TRBJ2-7; D is uncertain. V was clipped by 1 base and J by 6 bases, with 4 bases between them. CDR1 and CDR2 from the germline V gene are SGHAT and FQNNGV. CDR3 length: 11 amino acids.

The DNA of the CDR3 is TGCGCCAGCAGGGTAAGACAGAGAAGATTTAGCAATCAGCCCCAGCATTTT. Its translation: CASRVRQRRFSNQPQHF. V usage is TRBV10-1 and J usage is TRBJ1-5, with D possibly TRBD1 on 5 matching bases. Per germline, CDR1 WNHNN and CDR2 SYGVQD (reference sequence). Trimming stripped 6 bases from V and 0 bases from J, with 18 bases between. CDR3 size: 17 residues.

This clone was detected only a few times. V gene TRBV7-9 combines with J gene TRBJ1-3, with unresolved D. Germline values: CDR1 SEHNR, CDR2 FQNEAQ (reference sequence). The CDR3 contains 14 residues. The V end lost 2 bases, the J end lost 0 bases, and 5 bases lay between the germline ends. CDR3 nucleotides: TGTGCCAGCAGCTTATACACCTCTGGAAACACCATATATTTT. Protein sequence: CASSLYTSGNTIYF.

The chain uses TRBV28 and TRBJ1-2; possible D gene TRBD1, 6 bases. V lost 8 bases, J lost 0 bases, and 16 bases lay in between. Germline lookup yields CDR1 MDHEN and CDR2 SYDVKM. CDR3 length equals 15 residues. CDR3 DNA sequence: TGTGCCAGCCTATGGGGGGCAGTCCCTAACTATGGCTACACCTTC. It is translated as CASLWGAVPNYGYTF.

The chain links TRBV5-1 to TRBJ2-7, with a weak D call TRBD1 (6 bases). This CDR3 has 16 residues. The ends were cut back, 4 bases at V and 0 bases at J, with 17 bases in the middle. The germline V gene has CDR1 SGHRS and CDR2 YFSETQ. The CDR3 coding sequence is TGCGCCAGCAGCGCCAACTCAGGGGCTAGCTCCTACGAGCAGTACTTC. Translated: CASSANSGASSYEQYF.

This chain connects TRBV7-9 to TRBJ1-1, with D maybe TRBD1 (6 bases). The ends were cut back, 3 bases at V and 8 bases at J, with 10 bases in the middle. The CDR3 runs 12 residues. CDR1 is SEHNR and CDR2 is FQNEAQ in the germline V gene (reference sequence). The CDR3 bases are TGTGCCAGCAGCTTTGACAGGCGAGAAGCTTTCTTT. This codes for CASSFDRREAFF.

The V call is TRBV6-6, the J call TRBJ2-5; D is ambiguous. Germline V gene data show CDR1 as MNHNY and CDR2 as SVGAGI (reference sequence). This CDR3 spans 16 amino acids. The V and J ends lost 0 bases and 2 bases respectively, with 13 bases between them. In DNA form, the CDR3 reads TGTGCCAGCAGTTACTCTACCCGGGCAGCGCAAGAGACCCAGTACTTC. Translated, it gives CASSYSTRAAQETQYF.

The rearrangement links TRBV5-4 to TRBJ2-1, with D unclear. The CDR3 loop spans 11 amino acids. Per germline, CDR1 SGHNT and CDR2 YYREEE (reference sequence). V lost 1 base to trimming and J lost 4 bases, with 0 bases between them. This CDR3 is CASSLYNEQFF. CDR3 DNA: TGTGCCAGCAGCTTGTACAATGAGCAGTTCTTC.

This clone showed up just a few times. V is TRBV5-1 and J is TRBJ1-2; D is unclear. V lost 3 bases to trimming and J lost 4 bases, with 10 bases between them. The CDR3 is 13 amino acids. Germline CDR1 and CDR2: SGHRS and YFSETQ. In DNA, the CDR3 is TGCGCCAGCAGCTCGGACGGTGCCTATGGCTACACCTTC. Translating it yields CASSSDGAYGYTF.

The V and J genes are TRBV5-1 and TRBJ2-1; D is ambiguous. The CDR3 sequence is 12 residues long. Trimming left V 4 bases short and J 11 bases short, with 13 bases between. Looked up from germline, CDR1 is SGHRS and CDR2 is YFSETQ. CDR3 nucleotides: TGCGCCAGCAGCGTGGATGGCACCCAGCAGTTCTTC. It yields the protein CASSVDGTQQFF.

J is TRBJ1-4 and V is TRBV27, with D unclear. Trimming took 6 bases from V and 3 from J, leaving 14 bases between them. Germline V gives CDR1 MNHEY, CDR2 SMNVEV (reference sequence). The length of the CDR3 is 15 residues. CDR3 sequence (DNA): TGTGCCAGCAGAGTCGGGGTTAGTTCTAATGAAAAACTGTTTTTT. Its translation is CASRVGVSSNEKLFF.

The V and J genes are TRBV5-1 and TRBJ2-1; no clear D. CDR3 length: 15 residues. The V end lost 3 bases, the J end lost 6 bases, and 16 bases lay between the germline ends. Germline loops: CDR1 SGHRS, CDR2 YFSETQ. The CDR3 DNA sequence: TGCGCCAGCAGCTACGACCCTTCAAGGTCCAATGAGCAGTTCTTC. It specifies CASSYDPSRSNEQFF.

V is TRBV5-1 and J is TRBJ2-7; D could derive from TRBD1 or TRBD2 (6 bases each). The CDR3 runs to 16 residues. Germline-derived CDR1 and CDR2 are SGHRS and YFSETQ. The V and J ends lost 4 bases and 4 bases respectively, with 21 bases between them. The CDR3 region is CASSPTLRGRAYEQYF. CDR3 bases: TGCGCCAGCAGCCCCACGCTACGGGGGCGCGCTTACGAGCAGTACTTC.

The chain carries TRBV7-9 and TRBJ1-1; D not resolved. CDR1 SEHNR and CDR2 FQNEAQ come from the germline V gene (reference sequence). CDR3 length: 15 amino acids. The V end lost 5 bases, the J end lost 4 bases, and 17 bases lay between the germline ends. CDR3 region: CASSLPSKASTEAFF. For the CDR3, the DNA is TGTGCCAGCAGCCTCCCGTCAAAGGCGAGCACTGAAGCTTTCTTT.

The chain recombines TRBV5-6 with TRBJ2-1; the D gene is possibly TRBD2 (6 bases). Between the trimmed V and J ends, which lost 0 bases and 7 bases, there was a span of 14 bases. This CDR3 has 15 residues. The germline CDR1 and CDR2 sequences are SGHDT and YYEEEE. The DNA of the CDR3 is TGTGCCAGCAGCTTGGAACTACTACGGGGGAATGAGCAGTTCTTC. Residues: CASSLELLRGNEQFF.

CDR3 protein: CASSEGGYGGYGYTF. In DNA, the CDR3 is TGTGCCAGCTCGGAGGGGGGCTACGGCGGCTATGGCTACACCTTC. The chain links TRBV5-4 to TRBJ1-2, with D maybe TRBD1 (6 bases). V shed 7 bases and J shed 4 bases, with 20 bases lying between them. Germline V gives CDR1 SGHNT, CDR2 YYREEE (reference sequence). The CDR3 has 15 amino acids.

This chain links TRBV7-2 with TRBJ1-1; D unclear. The CDR3 is 14 amino acids. V was clipped by 0 bases and J by 2 bases, with 7 bases between them. The germline gives CDR1 SGHTA, CDR2 FQGNSA. The CDR3 loop is CASSLALGNTEAFF. In nucleotides, the CDR3 is TGTGCCAGCAGCTTAGCGCTCGGAAACACTGAAGCTTTCTTT.

The chain is built from TRBV29-1 and TRBJ2-1, with D possibly being TRBD1 (5 bases). CDR3 length: 13 residues. Germline CDR1 reads SQVTM; CDR2 reads ANQGSEA. V was clipped by 7 bases and J by 3 bases, with 13 bases between them. The CDR3, as DNA: TGCAGCGGGCAGGGCTTGATCTACAATGAGCAGTTCTTC. Protein product: CSGQGLIYNEQFF.

The chain recombines TRBV7-8 with TRBJ2-2, with D possibly matching TRBD2 (5 bases). In germline, CDR1 is SGHVS, CDR2 FQNEAQ. Trimming took off 6 bases at V and 5 bases at J, with 16 bases between the two ends. The CDR3 has 15 residues. CDR3 DNA sequence: TGTGCCAGCAGTTATAGGACTGATGGAACCGGGGAGCTGTTTTTT. It is translated as CASSYRTDGTGELFF.